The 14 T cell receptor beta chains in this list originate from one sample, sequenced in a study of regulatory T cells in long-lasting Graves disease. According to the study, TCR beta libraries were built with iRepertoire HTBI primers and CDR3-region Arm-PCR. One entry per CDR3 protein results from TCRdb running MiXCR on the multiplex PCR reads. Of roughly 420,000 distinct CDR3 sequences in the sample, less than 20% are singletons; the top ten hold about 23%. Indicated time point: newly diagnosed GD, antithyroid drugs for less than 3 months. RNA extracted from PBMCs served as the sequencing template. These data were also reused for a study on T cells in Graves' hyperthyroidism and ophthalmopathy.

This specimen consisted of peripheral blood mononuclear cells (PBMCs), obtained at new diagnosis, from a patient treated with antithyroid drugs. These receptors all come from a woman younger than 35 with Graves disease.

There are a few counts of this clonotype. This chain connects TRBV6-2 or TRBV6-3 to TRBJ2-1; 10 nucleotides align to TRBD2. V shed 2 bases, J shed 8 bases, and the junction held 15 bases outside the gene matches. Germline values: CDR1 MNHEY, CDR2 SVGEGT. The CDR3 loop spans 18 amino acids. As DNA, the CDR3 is TGTGCCAGCAGTTACGGATATGGACCAGCGGGAGGGCTCGATGAGCAGTTCTTC. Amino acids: CASSYGYGPAGGLDEQFF.

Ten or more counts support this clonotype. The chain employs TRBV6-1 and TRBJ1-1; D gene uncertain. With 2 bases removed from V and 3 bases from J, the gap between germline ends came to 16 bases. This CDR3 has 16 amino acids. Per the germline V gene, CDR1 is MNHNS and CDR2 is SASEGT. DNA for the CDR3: TGTGCCAGCAGTGAATACCTCAACAGAGGTGACACTGAAGCTTTCTTT. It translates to CASSEYLNRGDTEAFF.

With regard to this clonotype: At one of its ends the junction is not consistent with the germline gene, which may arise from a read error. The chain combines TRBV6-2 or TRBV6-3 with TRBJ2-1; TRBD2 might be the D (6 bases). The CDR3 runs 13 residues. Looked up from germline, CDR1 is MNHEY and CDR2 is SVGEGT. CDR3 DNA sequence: TGTGCCAGCAGATCGGCGGGACGGGGGATGGCGTACTTC. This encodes CASRSAGRGMAYF.

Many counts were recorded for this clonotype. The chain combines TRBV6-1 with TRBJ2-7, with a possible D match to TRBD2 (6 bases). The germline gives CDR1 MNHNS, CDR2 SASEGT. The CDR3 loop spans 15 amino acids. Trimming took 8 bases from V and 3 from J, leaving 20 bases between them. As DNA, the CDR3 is TGTGCCAGCGGCGGGATACTGGGACTGGACTACGAGCAGTACTTC. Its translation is CASGGILGLDYEQYF.

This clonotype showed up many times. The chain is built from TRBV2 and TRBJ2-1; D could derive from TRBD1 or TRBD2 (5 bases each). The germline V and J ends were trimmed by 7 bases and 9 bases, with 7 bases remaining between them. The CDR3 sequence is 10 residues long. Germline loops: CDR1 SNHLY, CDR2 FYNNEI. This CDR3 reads CASNGGEQFF. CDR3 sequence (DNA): TGTGCCAGCAATGGGGGTGAGCAGTTCTTC.

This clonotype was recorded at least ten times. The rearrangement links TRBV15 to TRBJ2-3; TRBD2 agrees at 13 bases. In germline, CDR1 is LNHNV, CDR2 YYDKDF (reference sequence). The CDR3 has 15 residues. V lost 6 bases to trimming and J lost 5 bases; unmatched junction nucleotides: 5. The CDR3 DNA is TGTGCCACCAGGGTGACTAGCGGGAGGTTAGATACGCAGTATTTT. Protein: CATRVTSGRLDTQYF.

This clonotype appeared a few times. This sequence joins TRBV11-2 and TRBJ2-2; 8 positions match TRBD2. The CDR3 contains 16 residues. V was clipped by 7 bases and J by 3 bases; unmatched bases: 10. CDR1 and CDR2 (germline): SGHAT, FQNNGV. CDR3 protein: CASTPAASGYTGELFF. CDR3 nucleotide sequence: TGTGCCAGCACCCCCGCCGCTAGCGGGTACACCGGGGAGCTGTTTTTT.

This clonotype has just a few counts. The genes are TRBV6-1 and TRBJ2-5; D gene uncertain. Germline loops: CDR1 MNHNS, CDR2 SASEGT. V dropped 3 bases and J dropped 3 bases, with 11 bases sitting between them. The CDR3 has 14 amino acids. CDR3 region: CASSDSISKETQYF. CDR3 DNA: TGTGCCAGCAGTGATTCAATAAGTAAAGAGACCCAGTACTTC.

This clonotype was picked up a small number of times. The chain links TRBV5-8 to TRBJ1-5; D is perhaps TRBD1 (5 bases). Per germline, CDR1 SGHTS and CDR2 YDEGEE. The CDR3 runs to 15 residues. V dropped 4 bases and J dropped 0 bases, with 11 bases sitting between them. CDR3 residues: CASSGWGGSNQPQHF. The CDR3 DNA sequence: TGTGCCAGCAGCGGATGGGGGGGTAGCAATCAGCCCCAGCATTTT.

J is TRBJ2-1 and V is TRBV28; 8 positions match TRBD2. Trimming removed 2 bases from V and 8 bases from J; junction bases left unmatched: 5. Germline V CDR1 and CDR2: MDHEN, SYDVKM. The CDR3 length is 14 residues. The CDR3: CASSLTSGLYEQFF. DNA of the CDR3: TGTGCCAGCAGTTTAACTAGCGGTCTCTATGAGCAGTTCTTC.

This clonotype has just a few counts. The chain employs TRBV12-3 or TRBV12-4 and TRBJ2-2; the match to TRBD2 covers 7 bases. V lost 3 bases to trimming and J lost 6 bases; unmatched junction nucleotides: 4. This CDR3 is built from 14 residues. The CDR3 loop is CASSFRTRPGELFF. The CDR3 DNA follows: TGTGCCAGCAGTTTTCGGACTAGGCCCGGGGAGCTGTTTTTT.

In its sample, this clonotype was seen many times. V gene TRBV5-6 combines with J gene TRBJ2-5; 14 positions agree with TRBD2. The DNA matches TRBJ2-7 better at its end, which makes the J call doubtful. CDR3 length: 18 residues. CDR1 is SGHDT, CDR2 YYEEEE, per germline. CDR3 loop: CASSKPGLAGVSSYEQYF. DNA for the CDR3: TGTGCCAGCAGCAAACCGGGACTAGCGGGGGTGAGCTCCTACGAGCAGTACTTC.

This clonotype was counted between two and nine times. The CDR3 here is CASSLSEWGAINEKLFF. CDR3 coding DNA: TGTGCCAGCAGCTTATCCGAATGGGGGGCCATTAATGAAAAACTGTTTTTT. The V gene is TRBV7-6, the J gene TRBJ1-4; TRBD1 is a possible D gene (6 bases). Germline V lookup: CDR1 SGHVS, CDR2 FNYEAQ. The CDR3 has 17 residues. The V end was cut by 2 bases, the J end by 4 bases, with 17 bases between.

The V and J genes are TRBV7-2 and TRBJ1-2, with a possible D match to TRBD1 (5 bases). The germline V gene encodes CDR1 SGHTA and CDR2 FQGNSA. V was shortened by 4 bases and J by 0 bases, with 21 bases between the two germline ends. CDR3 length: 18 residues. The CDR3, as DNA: TGTGCCAGCAGCTCGGCCGGGACGGATCCTCATGCTAACTATGGCTACACCTTC. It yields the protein CASSSAGTDPHANYGYTF. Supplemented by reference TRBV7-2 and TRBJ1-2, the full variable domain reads GAGVSQSPSNKVTEKGKDVELRCDPISGHTALYWYRQSLGQGLEFLIYFQGNSAPDKSGLPSDRFSAERTGGSVSTLTIQRTQQEDSAVYLCASSSAGTDPHANYGYTFGSGTRLTVV.